This entry features one TCR beta chain sequence. The cohort comprised adults aged about 18 to 100 years residing in about two dozen US areas. Clinical history as reported by participants underpinned cohort assignment. Original data processing: It was from reference gene primer amplification that nucleated cell counts were estimated. Using immunoSEQ multiplex PCR, the repertoire was profiled, and TCRdb retains in-frame clones only, with some absent. Clone size and the V and J calls come from that table; the DNA yielded D and trimming. The sample includes approximately 220,000 clones, roughly 80% of them seen just once. This sample was taken from a study of blood T cell repertoires in COVID-19. Whole-study context: Acute-phase and convalescent COVID-19 samples originated in the United States, Italy and Spain.

This CDR3 has 15 residues. Germline V gene lookup returns CDR1 MNHEY and CDR2 SVGAGI. V lost 5 bases and J 4 bases, leaving 17 bases between the germline ends. V is TRBV6-5 and J is TRBJ1-2; possibly TRBD1 for D (5 bases). The sequenced sample was PBMCs or T cells enriched from blood (not recorded which). The TCR sequence derives from a woman aged 35 to 49 who had been exposed to COVID-19. CDR3 sequence: CASSTLLTASYGYTF. The CDR3 coding sequence is TGTGCCAGCAGTACACTCTTGACAGCCTCCTATGGCTACACCTTC.